This TCR beta chain was profiled in a study of blood T cell repertoires in COVID-19. Per the study methods: Reference gene primer amplification gave estimated nucleated cell counts. Assay: immunoSEQ multiplex PCR; the TCRdb copy retains only in-frame clones and omits some. The V and J calls and clone size come from that table; D and trimming were worked out from the DNA. This table has roughly 110,000 clones, roughly 80% appearing once. The sequenced sample consisted of peripheral blood. The receptor comes from a man in his fifties with acute or convalescent COVID-19.

In DNA form, the CDR3 reads TGCGCCAGCAGCCCGCAGCCAGGGGGTAATCAGCCCCAGCATTTT. Residues: CASSPQPGGNQPQHF. This sequence joins TRBV5-1 and TRBJ1-5, with 7 positions matching TRBD1. Germline V gene lookup returns CDR1 SGHRS and CDR2 YFSETQ. The ends lost 4 bases at V and 4 bases at J; junction bases unmatched: 8. The CDR3 has 15 amino acids.